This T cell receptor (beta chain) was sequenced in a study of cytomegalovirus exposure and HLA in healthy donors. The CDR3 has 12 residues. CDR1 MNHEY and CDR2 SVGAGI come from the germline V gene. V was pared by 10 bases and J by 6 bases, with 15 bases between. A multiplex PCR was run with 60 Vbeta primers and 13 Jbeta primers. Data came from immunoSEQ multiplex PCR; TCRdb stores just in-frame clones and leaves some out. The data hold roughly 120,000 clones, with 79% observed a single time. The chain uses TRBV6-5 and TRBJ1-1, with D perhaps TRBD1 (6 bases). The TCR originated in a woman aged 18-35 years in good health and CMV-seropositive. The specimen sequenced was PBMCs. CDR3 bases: TGTGCCACACAGGGTGACGGTGCTGAAGCTTTCTTT. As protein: CATQGDGAEAFF.